This TCR beta chain was retrieved from a study of blood T cell repertoires in COVID-19. Assay: immunoSEQ multiplex PCR; the TCRdb copy retains only in-frame clones and omits some. The table has roughly 200,000 clones, 80% to 90% seen once; the top ten hold approximately 12%. CDR1 and CDR2 (germline): SGHRS, YFSETQ. The CDR3 is 14 residues long. Trimming cost V 0 bases and J 0 bases, with 6 bases left between them. Only one count was recorded for this clone. Seattle's enrolled individuals joined amid active infection and were then monitored longitudinally. The TCR sequence derives from a woman over 75 with COVID-19, enrolled during active disease. The chain recombines TRBV5-1 with TRBJ2-5; D gene ambiguous. The sequenced sample consisted of peripheral blood. The CDR3 spells CASSLGQHQETQYF. The CDR3, as DNA: TGCGCCAGCAGCTTGGGACAACACCAAGAGACCCAGTACTTC.